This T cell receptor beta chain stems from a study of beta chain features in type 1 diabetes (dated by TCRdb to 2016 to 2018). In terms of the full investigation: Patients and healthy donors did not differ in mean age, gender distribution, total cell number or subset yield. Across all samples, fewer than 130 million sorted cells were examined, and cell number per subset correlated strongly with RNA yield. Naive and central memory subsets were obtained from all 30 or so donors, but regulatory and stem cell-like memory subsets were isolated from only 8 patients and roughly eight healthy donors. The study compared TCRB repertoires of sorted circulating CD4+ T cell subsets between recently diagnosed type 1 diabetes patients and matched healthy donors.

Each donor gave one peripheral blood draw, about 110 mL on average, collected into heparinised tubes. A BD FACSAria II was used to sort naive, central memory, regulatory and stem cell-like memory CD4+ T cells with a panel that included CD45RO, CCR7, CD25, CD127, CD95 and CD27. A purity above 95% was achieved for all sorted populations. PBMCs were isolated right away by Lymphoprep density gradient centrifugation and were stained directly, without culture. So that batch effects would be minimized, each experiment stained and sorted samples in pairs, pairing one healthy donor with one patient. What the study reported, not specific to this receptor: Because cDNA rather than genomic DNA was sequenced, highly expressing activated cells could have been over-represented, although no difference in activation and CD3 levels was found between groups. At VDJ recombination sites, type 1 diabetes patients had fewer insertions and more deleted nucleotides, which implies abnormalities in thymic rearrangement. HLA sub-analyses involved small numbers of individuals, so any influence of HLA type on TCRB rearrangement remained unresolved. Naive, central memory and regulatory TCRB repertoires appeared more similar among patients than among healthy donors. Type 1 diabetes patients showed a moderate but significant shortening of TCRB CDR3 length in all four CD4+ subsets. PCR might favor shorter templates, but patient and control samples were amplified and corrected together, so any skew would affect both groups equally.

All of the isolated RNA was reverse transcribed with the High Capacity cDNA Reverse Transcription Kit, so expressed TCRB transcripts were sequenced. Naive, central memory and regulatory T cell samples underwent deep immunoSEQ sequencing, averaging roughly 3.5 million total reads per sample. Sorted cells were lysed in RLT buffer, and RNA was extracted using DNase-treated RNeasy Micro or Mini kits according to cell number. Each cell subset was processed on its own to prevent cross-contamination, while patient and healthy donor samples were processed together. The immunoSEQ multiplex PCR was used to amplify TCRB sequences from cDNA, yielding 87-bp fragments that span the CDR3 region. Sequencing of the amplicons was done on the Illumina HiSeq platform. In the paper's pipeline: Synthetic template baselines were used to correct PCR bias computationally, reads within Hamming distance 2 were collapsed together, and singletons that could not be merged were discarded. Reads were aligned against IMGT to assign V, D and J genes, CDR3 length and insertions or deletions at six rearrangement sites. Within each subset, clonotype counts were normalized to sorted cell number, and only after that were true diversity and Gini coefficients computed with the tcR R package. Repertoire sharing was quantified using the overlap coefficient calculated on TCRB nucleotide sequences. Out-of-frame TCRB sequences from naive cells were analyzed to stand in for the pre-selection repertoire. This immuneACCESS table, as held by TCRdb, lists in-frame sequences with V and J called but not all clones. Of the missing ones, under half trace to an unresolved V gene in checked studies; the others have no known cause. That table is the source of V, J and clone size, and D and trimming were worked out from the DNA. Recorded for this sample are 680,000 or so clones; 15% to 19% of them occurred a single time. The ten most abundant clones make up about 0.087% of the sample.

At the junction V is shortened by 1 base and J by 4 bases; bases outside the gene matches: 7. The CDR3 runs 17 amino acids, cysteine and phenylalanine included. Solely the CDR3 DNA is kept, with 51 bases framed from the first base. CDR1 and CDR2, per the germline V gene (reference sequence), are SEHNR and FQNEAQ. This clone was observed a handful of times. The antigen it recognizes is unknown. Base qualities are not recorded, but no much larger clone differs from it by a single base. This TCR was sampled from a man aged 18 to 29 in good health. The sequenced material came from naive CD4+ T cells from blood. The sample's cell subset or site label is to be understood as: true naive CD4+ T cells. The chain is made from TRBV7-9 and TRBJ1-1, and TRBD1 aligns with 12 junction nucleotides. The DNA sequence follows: TGTGCCAGCAGCTTAGTCGGGACAGGGGGCGCGTCCACTGAAGCTTTCTTT. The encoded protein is CASSLVGTGGASTEAFF.